Following are 11 T cell receptor beta chains from one sample sequenced in a study of Ad26.COV2.S vaccination and SARS-CoV-2 variants. Sequenced by immunoSEQ multiplex PCR; TCRdb stores in-frame clones only, minus some. The sample comprises 360,000 or so clones, 89% of which are singletons, and around 2% rests with the top ten. Treatment here: approximately 18 received Ad26.COV2.S at low or high dose, single or two shots; 5 received placebo; per-sample allocation not given. Samples were taken on day 63 after the first vaccine or placebo injection. Sequencing was performed on peripheral blood, taken in a trial of Ad26.COV2.S vaccine versus placebo. The receptor set was obtained from a person between 18 and 65 years old who received the Ad26.COV2.S COVID-19 vaccine or a placebo.

This clone showed up just a few times. The rearrangement uses TRBV6-2 or TRBV6-3 and TRBJ2-1; D not resolved. This CDR3 contains 14 residues. Looked up from germline, CDR1 is MNHEY and CDR2 is SVGEGT. Trimming took 2 bases from V and 6 from J, leaving 11 bases between them. CDR3 sequence (DNA): TGTGCCAGCAGTTACAGAGGCAGGACCAATGAGCAGTTCTTC. Its protein is CASSYRGRTNEQFF.

The chain uses TRBV2 and TRBJ1-3, with D possibly TRBD1 on 5 matching bases. Germline CDR1 and CDR2: SNHLY and FYNNEI. Trimming stripped 8 bases from V and 2 bases from J, with 19 bases between. This CDR3 spans 16 amino acids. CDR3 residues: CASRFFEGLAGNTIYF. CDR3 nucleotide sequence: TGTGCCAGCCGTTTCTTTGAGGGGTTGGCTGGAAACACCATATATTTT. The entire variable domain, with the rest obtained from reference TRBV2 and TRBJ1-3, is as follows: EPEVTQTPSHQVTQMGQEVILRCVPISNHLYFYWYRQILGQKVEFLVSFYNNEISEKSEIFDDQFSVERPDGSNFTLKIRSTKLEDSAMYFCASRFFEGLAGNTIYFGEGSWLTVV.

This chain uses TRBV7-8 with TRBJ2-7; tentative D call: TRBD2 (6 bases). The germline V gene encodes CDR1 SGHVS and CDR2 FQNEAQ. Trimming took 1 base from V and 1 from J, leaving 14 bases between them. This CDR3 comprises 16 residues. CDR3 sequence: CASSLEGLAESYEQYF. CDR3 DNA sequence: TGTGCCAGCAGCTTAGAAGGGTTAGCGGAATCCTACGAGCAGTACTTC.

The gene calls are TRBV6-5 and TRBJ2-7; 9 bases map to TRBD1. Germline CDR1 is MNHEY and CDR2 is SVGAGI. This CDR3 is 16 amino acids long. With 2 bases clipped from V and 5 bases from J, the junction kept 10 bases outside the gene matches. The CDR3 here is CASSYTSTGGKNEQYF. In nucleotides, the CDR3 is TGTGCCAGCAGTTACACCTCGACAGGGGGGAAGAACGAGCAGTACTTC.

V and J are TRBV27 and TRBJ2-1; possible D gene TRBD2, 5 bases. The CDR3 sequence is 15 residues long. The ends were cut back, 5 bases at V and 8 bases at J, with 19 bases in the middle. In germline, CDR1 is MNHEY, CDR2 SMNVEV (reference sequence). CDR3 sequence (DNA): TGTGCCAGCAGTCCAAGTTACTTCGGACTCGATGAGCAGTTCTTC. This translates into CASSPSYFGLDEQFF.

In its sample, this clone was seen once. The V call is TRBV5-1, the J call TRBJ2-1; TRBD2 agrees at 11 bases. Germline values: CDR1 SGHRS, CDR2 YFSETQ. The junction had 7 bases not matched to a gene; V was cut back by 2 bases and J by 9 bases. The CDR3 spans 15 residues. The CDR3 here is CASSFPTSGKVEQFF. CDR3 bases: TGCGCCAGCAGCTTCCCGACTAGCGGGAAGGTTGAGCAGTTCTTC. Drawing the rest from reference TRBV5-1 and TRBJ2-1, the complete variable domain is KAGVTQTPRYLIKTRGQQVTLSCSPISGHRSVSWYQQTPGQGLQFLFEYFSETQRNKGNFPGRFSGRQFSNSRSEMNVSTLELGDSALYLCASSFPTSGKVEQFFGPGTRLTVL.

The V gene is TRBV6-5, the J gene TRBJ1-2; TRBD1 aligns across 9 bases. The CDR3 runs 13 residues. Trimming at V came to 6 bases and at J to 4 bases, leaving 3 bases not matched to a gene. Germline V gene data show CDR1 as MNHEY and CDR2 as SVGAGI. The CDR3 nucleotides read TGTGCCAGCAGGCCGACAGGGGGCTATGGCTACACCTTC. The encoded protein is CASRPTGGYGYTF.

The chain links TRBV3-1 (or the pseudogene TRBV3-2) to TRBJ2-7; 13 bases line up with TRBD2. V trimming: 1 base; J trimming: 2 bases; junction bases outside the gene matches: 8. From germline, CDR1 is LGHDT and CDR2 YNNKEL (reference sequence). The CDR3 runs 18 residues. The CDR3 loop reads CASSQARTSGSNAYEQYF. CDR3 sequence (DNA): TGTGCCAGCAGCCAAGCGCGGACTAGCGGGAGTAATGCCTACGAGCAGTACTTC.

This chain links TRBV5-4 with TRBJ2-7; 10 bases fit TRBD2. From germline, CDR1 is SGHNT and CDR2 YYREEE (reference sequence). J lost 3 bases, V lost 4 bases, and 7 bases had no gene match. The CDR3 has 15 residues. This chain's CDR3 is CASSNSWTSGYEQYF. For the CDR3, the DNA is TGTGCCAGCAGCAACTCCTGGACTAGCGGCTACGAGCAGTACTTC.

The genes are TRBV7-3 and TRBJ2-1; maybe TRBD2 (6 bases). Deletions cut 0 bases from V and 5 bases from J, with 11 bases between. The CDR3 consists of 15 residues. Germline loops: CDR1 SGHTA, CDR2 FQGTGA. The CDR3 DNA follows: TGTGCCAGCAGCTTAACGCGGGACCTAAACAATGAGCAGTTCTTC. Amino acids: CASSLTRDLNNEQFF. The entire variable domain, with the rest obtained from reference TRBV7-3 and TRBJ2-1, is as follows: GAGVSQTPSNKVTEKGKYVELRCDPISGHTALYWYRQSLGQGPEFLIYFQGTGAADDSGLPNDRFFAVRPEGSVSTLKIQRTERGDSAVYLCASSLTRDLNNEQFFGPGTRLTVL.

V is TRBV24-1 and J is TRBJ2-3; TRBD2 agrees at 10 bases. Germline CDR1 reads KGHDR; CDR2 reads SFDVKD. The CDR3 extends over 17 amino acids. J gave up 4 bases and V 4 bases, and 10 bases lay outside the gene matches. CDR3 residues: CATSEGRLAGVSDTQYF. The CDR3 DNA follows: TGTGCCACCAGTGAGGGCAGGCTAGCGGGAGTATCAGATACGCAGTATTTT.